These T cell receptor beta chains were read from a single sample in a study of shared clonotypes between healthy human individuals. Clones were read by immunoSEQ multiplex PCR, and TCRdb kept only the in-frame ones, dropping some. The sample holds 1,500,000 or so clones; about 96% are singletons and the top ten take approximately 1%. The sequenced sample was naive CD4+ T cells sorted from blood. The receptors derive from a man between 25 and 39 years old in good health. The CDR3 runs from the conserved cysteine through the conserved F or W. The order of the fields is CDR3 protein, CDR3 DNA, V gene, clone size, D gene, J gene. A D gene is named only where the DNA matches it firmly. Clone size is not always given. Where it is, it says once, few, many or a class for expanded clones.

CDR3 protein: CASSPPPTYEQYF
CDR3 DNA: TGTGCCAGCTCACCGCCACCGACCTACGAGCAGTACTTC
V gene: TRBV18
clone size: .
D gene: .
J gene: TRBJ2-7

CDR3 protein: CASSESGTGASQPQHF
CDR3 DNA: TGCGCCAGCAGTGAGTCAGGGACAGGGGCGAGTCAGCCCCAGCATTTT
V gene: TRBV10-1
clone size: .
D gene: TRBD1
J gene: TRBJ1-5

CDR3 protein: CASRNSVEQFF
CDR3 DNA: TGTGCCAGCAGAAATAGTGTTGAGCAGTTCTTC
V gene: TRBV28
clone size: .
D gene: .
J gene: TRBJ2-1

CDR3 protein: CASSPGAIEQYF
CDR3 DNA: TGTGCCAGCAGTCCAGGGGCCATCGAGCAGTACTTC
V gene: TRBV6-5
clone size: .
D gene: .
J gene: TRBJ2-7

CDR3 protein: CASSFGGNTGELFF
CDR3 DNA: TGTGCCAGCAGCTTCGGAGGGAACACCGGGGAGCTGTTTTTT
V gene: TRBV7-9
clone size: .
D gene: .
J gene: TRBJ2-2

CDR3 protein: CASSQGDRGDTGELFF
CDR3 DNA: TGCGCCAGCAGCCAAGGGGACAGGGGGGACACCGGGGAGCTGTTTTTT
V gene: TRBV4-1
clone size: .
D gene: TRBD1
J gene: TRBJ2-2

CDR3 protein: CASSLVGEETQYF
CDR3 DNA: TGTGCCAGCAGCTTGGTTGGGGAAGAGACCCAGTACTTC
V gene: TRBV5-5
clone size: .
D gene: .
J gene: TRBJ2-5

CDR3 protein: CAIRGAANEKLFF
CDR3 DNA: TGTGCCATCCGTGGGGCGGCTAATGAAAAACTGTTTTTT
V gene: TRBV10-3
clone size: .
D gene: .
J gene: TRBJ1-4

CDR3 protein: CASSSDRGALDTQYF
CDR3 DNA: TGTGCCAGCAGTTCGGACAGGGGGGCTCTCGATACGCAGTATTTT
V gene: TRBV28
clone size: .
D gene: TRBD1
J gene: TRBJ2-3

CDR3 protein: CASSELQSGEQFF
CDR3 DNA: TGTGCCAGCAGTGAACTTCAGTCCGGTGAGCAGTTCTTC
V gene: TRBV2
clone size: .
D gene: .
J gene: TRBJ2-1

CDR3 protein: CASSYFGTTGELFF
CDR3 DNA: TGTGCCAGCAGTTACTTCGGGACCACCGGGGAGCTGTTTTTT
V gene: TRBV6-5
clone size: .
D gene: .
J gene: TRBJ2-2

CDR3 protein: CSFSTSGRGTDTQYF
CDR3 DNA: TGCAGCTTCTCCACTAGCGGGAGAGGTACAGATACGCAGTATTTT
V gene: TRBV29-1
clone size: .
D gene: TRBD2
J gene: TRBJ2-3

CDR3 protein: CASSYRIAGGVGELFF
CDR3 DNA: TGTGCCAGCAGTTATCGGATAGCGGGAGGCGTCGGGGAGCTGTTTTTT
V gene: TRBV6-5
clone size: .
D gene: TRBD2
J gene: TRBJ2-2

CDR3 protein: CASSLSGAIAYEQYF
CDR3 DNA: TGTGCCAGCAGTCTCTCCGGCGCTATCGCCTACGAGCAGTACTTC
V gene: TRBV28
clone size: .
D gene: .
J gene: TRBJ2-7

CDR3 protein: CASSYSQGGKLFF
CDR3 DNA: TGTGCCAGCAGTTACTCGCAGGGAGGAAAACTGTTTTTT
V gene: TRBV6-5
clone size: .
D gene: .
J gene: TRBJ1-4

CDR3 protein: CASTGDRVNEQFF
CDR3 DNA: TGTGCCAGCACCGGGGACAGGGTCAATGAGCAGTTCTTC
V gene: TRBV6-6
clone size: .
D gene: TRBD1
J gene: TRBJ2-1

CDR3 protein: CASSLGNRDRIEQYF
CDR3 DNA: TGCGCCAGCAGCTTGGGTAACCGGGACAGGATCGAGCAGTACTTC
V gene: TRBV5-1
clone size: .
D gene: TRBD1
J gene: TRBJ2-7

CDR3 protein: CAISDLAAGTAGELFF
CDR3 DNA: TGTGCCATCAGTGACCTGGCCGCCGGGACAGCCGGGGAGCTGTTTTTT
V gene: TRBV10-3
clone size: .
D gene: TRBD1
J gene: TRBJ2-2

CDR3 protein: CASSLGQGAEPQHF
CDR3 DNA: TGTGCCAGCAGCTTAGGGCAGGGGGCAGAGCCCCAGCATTTT
V gene: TRBV7-9
clone size: .
D gene: TRBD1
J gene: TRBJ1-5

CDR3 protein: CASSVGGFSGANVLTF
CDR3 DNA: TGTGCCAGCAGTGTAGGGGGCTTCTCTGGGGCCAACGTCCTGACTTTC
V gene: TRBV25-1
clone size: .
D gene: TRBD1
J gene: TRBJ2-6

CDR3 protein: CASSDDNGSNQPQHF
CDR3 DNA: TGTGCCAGCAGTGACGATAATGGGAGCAATCAGCCCCAGCATTTT
V gene: TRBV2
clone size: .
D gene: .
J gene: TRBJ1-5

CDR3 protein: CASSRDGTNTGELFF
CDR3 DNA: TGCGCCAGCAGCCGGGACGGAACGAACACCGGGGAGCTGTTTTTT
V gene: TRBV5-1
clone size: .
D gene: .
J gene: TRBJ2-2

CDR3 protein: CASSLGTGNLREQYF
CDR3 DNA: TGTGCCAGCAGCTTAGGAACCGGGAACTTAAGGGAGCAGTACTTC
V gene: TRBV7-2
clone size: .
D gene: .
J gene: TRBJ2-7

CDR3 protein: CASSPIANTEAFF
CDR3 DNA: TGTGCCAGCTCACCAATTGCAAACACTGAAGCTTTCTTT
V gene: TRBV18
clone size: .
D gene: .
J gene: TRBJ1-1

CDR3 protein: CASSQNAYEQYF
CDR3 DNA: TGTGCCAGCAGCCAAAACGCCTACGAGCAGTACTTC
V gene: TRBV7-2
clone size: .
D gene: .
J gene: TRBJ2-7

CDR3 protein: CASSLWGVLGPGQGVGYGYTF
CDR3 DNA: TGTGCCAGCAGTTTGTGGGGGGTTCTGGGACCGGGACAGGGGGTCGGGTATGGCTACACCTTC
V gene: TRBV27
clone size: .
D gene: TRBD1
J gene: TRBJ1-2

CDR3 protein: CASSFTSGQALHEQFF
CDR3 DNA: TGTGCCAGCAGCTTTACCTCGGGACAGGCCCTCCATGAGCAGTTCTTC
V gene: TRBV2
clone size: .
D gene: TRBD1
J gene: TRBJ2-1

CDR3 protein: CASSGSGLASNEQFF
CDR3 DNA: TGTGCCAGCAGCGGTTCGGGACTAGCATCCAATGAGCAGTTCTTC
V gene: TRBV6-5
clone size: .
D gene: TRBD2
J gene: TRBJ2-1

CDR3 protein: CASSPRRPGPFRQETQYF
CDR3 DNA: TGTGCCAGCAGTCCCCGTCGGCCGGGGCCGTTTCGTCAAGAGACCCAGTACTTC
V gene: TRBV27
clone size: .
D gene: .
J gene: TRBJ2-5

CDR3 protein: CSVDFSVGTQYF
CDR3 DNA: TGCAGCGTGGACTTTTCGGTAGGGACCCAGTACTTC
V gene: TRBV29-1
clone size: .
D gene: .
J gene: TRBJ2-5

CDR3 protein: CATSRGGTIGELFF
CDR3 DNA: TGTGCCACCAGCAGGGGAGGGACTATCGGGGAGCTGTTTTTT
V gene: TRBV15
clone size: .
D gene: TRBD2
J gene: TRBJ2-2

CDR3 protein: CASSLGAESGNTIYF
CDR3 DNA: TGCGCCAGCAGCTTGGGGGCCGAATCTGGAAACACCATATATTTT
V gene: TRBV5-1
clone size: once
D gene: .
J gene: TRBJ1-3

CDR3 protein: CASKAGGGYNEQFF
CDR3 DNA: TGTGCCAGCAAGGCGGGAGGGGGATACAATGAGCAGTTCTTC
V gene: TRBV2
clone size: .
D gene: TRBD2
J gene: TRBJ2-1

CDR3 protein: CASSPASKVASQYF
CDR3 DNA: TGCGCCAGCAGCCCCGCGTCCAAGGTAGCATCCCAGTACTTC
V gene: TRBV5-1
clone size: once
D gene: .
J gene: TRBJ2-7

CDR3 protein: CASSLDRPKMDTQYF
CDR3 DNA: TGTGCCAGCTCACTGGACCGGCCTAAGATGGATACGCAGTATTTT
V gene: TRBV18
clone size: .
D gene: .
J gene: TRBJ2-3

CDR3 protein: CASSLSGQLRSGYTF
CDR3 DNA: TGTGCCAGCAGTTTATCCGGACAGCTTCGGAGTGGCTACACCTTC
V gene: TRBV28
clone size: .
D gene: .
J gene: TRBJ1-2

CDR3 protein: CASSSLSIQNTEAFF
CDR3 DNA: TGTGCCAGCAGTTCCCTCAGTATACAGAACACTGAAGCTTTCTTT
V gene: TRBV28
clone size: .
D gene: .
J gene: TRBJ1-1

CDR3 protein: CASRRAGTKQETQYF
CDR3 DNA: TGTGCCAGCAGAAGGGCCGGGACTAAACAAGAGACCCAGTACTTC
V gene: TRBV11-2
clone size: .
D gene: TRBD2
J gene: TRBJ2-5

CDR3 protein: CASSRPPARNQPQHF
CDR3 DNA: TGTGCCAGCAGTCGACCCCCCGCAAGGAATCAGCCCCAGCATTTT
V gene: TRBV28
clone size: .
D gene: .
J gene: TRBJ1-5

CDR3 protein: CASSVALAGVDNEQFF
CDR3 DNA: TGTGCCAGCAGCGTAGCCCTAGCGGGAGTCGACAATGAGCAGTTCTTC
V gene: TRBV9
clone size: .
D gene: TRBD2
J gene: TRBJ2-1